This TCR beta chain originates from a study of metastatic and nonmetastatic thyroid tumors. Until they underwent thyroid surgery, no patient had received any treatment. Germline CDR1 reads MDHEN; CDR2 reads SYDVKM. This CDR3 has 13 amino acids. V lost 4 bases and J 6 bases, leaving 13 bases between the germline ends. The table lists this clone with a few counts. Its cognate antigen is unknown. Findings and limits, study-wide: Benign nodules reportedly had significantly lower TCR beta diversity than malignant thyroid tumors in blood and tumor.

TCRdb re-analyzed the PCR reads through MiXCR. Of some 20,000 clones in the sample, about a quarter were seen once. The receptor's source is a female donor with papillary thyroid cancer or a benign thyroid nodule (not recorded which). Some clones in this sample may be carry-over from other donors' samples. Sample: tumor tissue. The V and J genes are TRBV28 and TRBJ2-7; TRBD1 might be the D (5 bases). The CDR3 protein is CASSSTAPFEQYF. In DNA form, the CDR3 reads TGTGCCAGCAGTTCGACAGCGCCCTTCGAGCAGTACTTC.